A selection of T cell receptor beta chains follows, all from one sample in a study of metastatic and nonmetastatic thyroid tumors. TCRdb used MiXCR to call clones anew from the PCR reads. In the table there are 15,000 or so clones, about a sixth of which are singletons. The sequencing sample was made of blood. These receptor sequences come from a female donor with papillary thyroid cancer or a benign thyroid nodule (not recorded which). Some clones in this sample may be carry-over from other donors' samples. CDR3s include the opening cysteine and the closing phenylalanine or tryptophan. The D gene is left open where the match is weak. Expanded clones are given a class, and other clones once, few, many or no size at all.

cdr3_aa	cdr3_nt	d_call	clone_size	v_call	j_call
CASSLGQREQSF	TGTGCCAGCAGTTTAGGGCAGCGGGAGCAGTCCTTC	TRBD2	many	TRBV28	TRBJ2-1
CASSLPRQGESFF	TGTGCCAGCAGTTTACCCCGACAGGGGGAGTCTTTCTTT	TRBD1	-	TRBV27	TRBJ1-1
CASSLAGTVNEKLFF	TGTGCCAGCAGCTTAGCGGGGACGGTTAATGAAAAACTGTTTTTT	-	many	TRBV7-9	TRBJ1-4
CSARTSGGVRDTQYF	TGCAGTGCACGGACTAGCGGGGGGGTGAGGGATACGCAGTATTTT	TRBD2	few	TRBV20-1	TRBJ2-3
CAWRAPGQGSGYTF	TGTGCCTGGAGAGCTCCGGGACAGGGAAGCGGCTACACCTTC	TRBD1	-	TRBV30	TRBJ1-2
CASSLAAAYGYTF	TGCGCCAGCAGCTTGGCGGCAGCCTATGGCTACACCTTC	-	many	TRBV5-1	TRBJ1-2
CASSERYSGNTIYF	TGTGCCAGCAGTGAACGGTACTCTGGAAACACCATATATTTT	-	medium-sized	TRBV25-1	TRBJ1-3
CASSIKGQGMIGNTIYF	TGTGCCAGCAGCATCAAGGGACAGGGTATGATCGGAAACACCATATATTTT	TRBD1	medium-sized	TRBV7-2	TRBJ1-3
CASSIPGSWQPQHF	TGTGCCAGTAGTATTCCGGGGTCGTGGCAGCCCCAGCATTTT	-	few	TRBV19	TRBJ1-5
CASSEEATGVIETQYF	TGTGCCAGCAGTGAAGAGGCGACAGGGGTGATTGAGACCCAGTACTTC	TRBD1	medium-sized	TRBV6-1	TRBJ2-5
CASSPYQETQYF	TGTGCCAGCTCACCTTACCAAGAGACCCAGTACTTC	-	many	TRBV18	TRBJ2-5
CASSYSRQGATSSSGNTIYF	TGTGCCAGCAGTTACTCGAGGCAGGGGGCAACCTCATCCTCTGGAAACACCATATATTTT	TRBD1	many	TRBV6-2/TRBV6-3	TRBJ1-3
CASSQGLVKNEQFF	TGTGCCAGCAGCCAGGGACTAGTCAAAAATGAGCAGTTCTTC	TRBD2	-	TRBV7-9	TRBJ2-1
CSARDAGTGNSPLHF	TGCAGTGCTAGAGACGCCGGGACAGGGAATTCACCCCTCCACTTT	TRBD1	-	TRBV20-1	TRBJ1-6
CASSRGTAVDQPQHF	TGTGCCAGCAGCCGAGGGACAGCAGTCGATCAGCCCCAGCATTTT	TRBD1	many	TRBV9	TRBJ1-5
CASSYSTLIGSEAFF	TGTGCCAGCAGTTACTCGACCTTAATCGGGTCTGAAGCCTTCTTT	-	many	TRBV6-6	TRBJ1-1
CASSLKQANYEQYF	TGTGCCAGCAGCCTAAAACAGGCCAACTACGAGCAGTACTTC	-	-	TRBV11-3	TRBJ2-7